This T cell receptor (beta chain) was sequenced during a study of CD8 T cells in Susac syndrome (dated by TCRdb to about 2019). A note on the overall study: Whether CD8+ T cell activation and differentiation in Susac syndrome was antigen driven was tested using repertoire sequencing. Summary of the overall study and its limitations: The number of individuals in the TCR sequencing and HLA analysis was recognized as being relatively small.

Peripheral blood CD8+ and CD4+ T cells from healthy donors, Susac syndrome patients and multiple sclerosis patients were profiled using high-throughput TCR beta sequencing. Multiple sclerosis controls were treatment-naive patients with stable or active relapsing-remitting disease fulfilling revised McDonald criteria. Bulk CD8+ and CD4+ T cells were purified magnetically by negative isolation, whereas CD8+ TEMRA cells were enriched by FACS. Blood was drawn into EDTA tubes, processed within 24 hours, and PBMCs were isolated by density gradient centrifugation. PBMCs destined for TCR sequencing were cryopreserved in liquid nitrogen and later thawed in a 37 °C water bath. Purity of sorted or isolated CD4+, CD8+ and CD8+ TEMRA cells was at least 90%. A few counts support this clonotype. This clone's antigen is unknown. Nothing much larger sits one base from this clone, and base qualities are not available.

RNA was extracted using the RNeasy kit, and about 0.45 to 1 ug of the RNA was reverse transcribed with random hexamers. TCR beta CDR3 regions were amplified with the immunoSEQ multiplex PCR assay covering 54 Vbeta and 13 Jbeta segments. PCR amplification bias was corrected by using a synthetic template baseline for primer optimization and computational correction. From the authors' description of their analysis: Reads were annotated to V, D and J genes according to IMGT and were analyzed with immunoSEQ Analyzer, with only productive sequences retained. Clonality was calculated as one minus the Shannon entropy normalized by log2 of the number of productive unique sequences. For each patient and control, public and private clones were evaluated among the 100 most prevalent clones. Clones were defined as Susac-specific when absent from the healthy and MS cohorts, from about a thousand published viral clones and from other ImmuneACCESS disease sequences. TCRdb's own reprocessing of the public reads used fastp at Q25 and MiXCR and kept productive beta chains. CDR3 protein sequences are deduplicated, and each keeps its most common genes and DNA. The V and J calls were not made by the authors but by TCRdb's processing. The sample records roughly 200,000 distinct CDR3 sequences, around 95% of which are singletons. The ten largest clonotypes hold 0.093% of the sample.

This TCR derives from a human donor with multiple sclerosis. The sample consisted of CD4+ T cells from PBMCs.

The CDR3 loop reads CAWSSLYEQYF. The sequenced DNA: TGTGCCTGGAGTTCCCTTTACGAGCAGTACTTC. The V and J genes are TRBV30 and TRBJ2-7; there is no confident call for the D gene. Measured from the cysteine to the phenylalanine, the CDR3 is 11 residues long. The read is trimmed to its CDR3 DNA, 33 bases read in frame from base 1. CDR1 GTSNPN and CDR2 SVGIG were looked up in the germline V gene (reference sequence). Relative to germline, V is 2 bases shorter and J is 4 bases shorter, with 6 bases between their ends.